This note documents a single T cell receptor (beta chain) sequence. These data come from a study of technical replicates of blood from four donors. The CDR3 spans 11 residues. Measured with immunoSEQ multiplex PCR; TCRdb has only the in-frame clones, and not every one. Found here are some 87,000 clones, about nine tenths of them singletons; the top ten hold about 0.38%. The rearrangement links TRBV21-1 to TRBJ2-7; TRBD2 is the table's D call and was not checked against the DNA. TRBV21-1 is listed as a pseudogene. The TCR was taken from a human donor in good health. Sequencing was carried out using T cells isolated from PBMCs. The CDR3 loop is CASGRAYEQYF. The CDR3 DNA follows: TGTGCCAGCGGGAGGGCCTACGAGCAGTACTTC.